What follows are 22 T cell receptor beta chains derived from one specimen sequenced in a study of blood T cell repertoires in COVID-19. The data were produced by immunoSEQ multiplex PCR, yet TCRdb's version contains in-frame clones alone and is incomplete. The sample carries fewer than 250,000 clones, 84% recorded once. Sequences were obtained from peripheral blood. These TCRs come from a man over 45 with acute or convalescent COVID-19.

This rearrangement joins TRBV29-1 to TRBJ1-1; the D is unclear. Trimming cost V 4 bases and J 6 bases, with 15 bases left between them. This CDR3 has 13 amino acids. CDR1 is SQVTM, CDR2 ANQGSEA, per germline. CDR3 region: CSVAHRNFPEAFF. In nucleotides, the CDR3 is TGCAGCGTTGCTCACAGAAACTTCCCTGAAGCTTTCTTT.

This clone occurred a few times. The V and J genes are TRBV7-9 and TRBJ1-2; D is possibly TRBD1 (5 bases). V shed 4 bases and J shed 6 bases, with 18 bases lying between them. CDR1 SEHNR and CDR2 FQNEAQ come from the germline V gene (reference sequence). The CDR3 extends over 15 amino acids. The chain's CDR3 is CASSSPAGGVDGYTF. CDR3 nucleotides: TGTGCCAGCAGCTCCCCGGCGGGGGGTGTCGATGGCTACACCTTC.

The chain has TRBV28 and TRBJ1-1; TRBD1 matches at 8 bases. Germline V gene lookup returns CDR1 MDHEN and CDR2 SYDVKM. V was clipped by 6 bases and J by 7 bases; unmatched bases: 10. The CDR3 covers 14 residues. The CDR3 sequence is CASSQSQDRVEAFF. As DNA, the CDR3 is TGTGCCAGCAGCCAATCACAGGACAGGGTTGAAGCTTTCTTT.

The rearrangement uses TRBV19 and TRBJ1-2, with 7 bases that match TRBD1. Germline V lookup: CDR1 LNHDA, CDR2 SQIVND (reference sequence). The CDR3 runs 15 residues. V was pared by 3 bases and J by 4 bases, with 8 bases of the junction left unmatched. The CDR3 protein is CASSISTGAGYGYTF. The CDR3 DNA reads TGTGCCAGTAGTATTAGCACAGGGGCCGGCTATGGCTACACCTTC.

This chain joins TRBV19 and TRBJ2-1; 7 positions match TRBD2. Germline CDR1 and CDR2: LNHDA and SQIVND (reference sequence). CDR3 length: 16 amino acids. Germline trimming cut 6 bases from V and 5 bases from J; bases unmatched to any gene: 13. CDR3: CASRYWAGAGNNEQFF. DNA of the CDR3: TGTGCCAGTAGGTATTGGGCGGGAGCGGGGAACAATGAGCAGTTCTTC.

This clone was recorded only once. The rearrangement uses TRBV7-8 and TRBJ2-7; tentative D call: TRBD2 (5 bases). Trimming left V 5 bases short and J 3 bases short, with 5 bases between. Germline CDR1 reads SGHVS; CDR2 reads FQNEAQ. There are 11 residues in the CDR3. The CDR3: CASSTSYEQYF. Written as DNA, the CDR3 is TGTGCCAGCAGCACTAGCTACGAGCAGTACTTC.

CDR3 DNA: TGTGCCAGTAGTACCCCAGGGGGCGGCGAGAAGACCCAGTACTTC. It is translated as CASSTPGGGEKTQYF. The chain carries TRBV19 and TRBJ2-5; 8 bases are shared with TRBD1. The V gene end was trimmed by 4 bases and the J gene end by 6 bases; junction bases not matched to a gene: 10. This CDR3 is built from 15 residues. Germline-derived CDR1 and CDR2 are LNHDA and SQIVND (reference sequence).

The rearrangement links TRBV11-3 to TRBJ2-2; TRBD2 agrees at 9 bases. Losses at the gene ends were 1 base for V and 6 bases for J; bases not matched to a gene: 9. The germline V gene has CDR1 SGHNT and CDR2 YENEEA. There are 17 residues in the CDR3. The CDR3 nucleotides read TGTGCCAGCAGCTTAGGGGGACTAGCCCAACCACCCGGGGAGCTGTTTTTT. It encodes CASSLGGLAQPPGELFF. Supplemented by reference TRBV11-3 and TRBJ2-2, the full variable domain reads EAGVVQSPRYKIIEKKQPVAFWCNPISGHNTLYWYLQNLGQGPELLIRYENEEAVDDSQLPKDRFSAERLKGVDSTLKIQPAELGDSAVYLCASSLGGLAQPPGELFFGEGSRLTVL.

The genes are TRBV28 and TRBJ1-4; 7 positions agree with TRBD1. The CDR3 consists of 15 residues. From germline, CDR1 is MDHEN and CDR2 SYDVKM. V shed 7 bases and J 4 bases; nucleotides not matched to a gene: 9. As DNA, the CDR3 is TGTGCCAGCACCATTGGGGGACAGAATAATGAAAAACTGTTTTTT. This translates into CASTIGGQNNEKLFF. The full variable domain, with the rest looked up from reference TRBV28 and TRBJ1-4, is DVKVTQSSRYLVKRTGEKVFLECVQDMDHENMFWYRQDPGLGLRLIYFSYDVKMKEKGDIPEGYSVSREKKERFSLILESASTNQTSMYLCASTIGGQNNEKLFFGSGTQLSVL.

The J gene is TRBJ1-4, the V gene TRBV6-5; TRBD1 aligns across 7 bases. Per the germline V gene, CDR1 is MNHEY and CDR2 is SVGAGI. V gave up 0 bases and J gave up 8 bases; unmatched junction bases: 6. The CDR3 is made up of 15 amino acids. DNA for the CDR3: TGTGCCAGCAGTTACTCAGGGGGCGCCTGGGAAAAACTGTTTTTT. The encoded protein is CASSYSGGAWEKLFF.

The gene calls are TRBV4-1 and TRBJ1-4, with 9 bases fitting TRBD1. The CDR3 loop spans 15 amino acids. Germline V gives CDR1 MGHRA, CDR2 YSYEKL. Trimming cost V 2 bases and J 6 bases; bases outside gene matches: 4. The CDR3 spells CASSQIQGAYEKLFF. In DNA, the CDR3 is TGCGCCAGCAGCCAAATACAGGGGGCGTATGAAAAACTGTTTTTT.

This chain uses TRBV6-1 with TRBJ2-5; 7 nucleotides align to TRBD2. The CDR3 runs 14 residues. After removal of 2 bases from V and 2 bases from J, the junction contained 2 bases not matched to a gene. CDR1 is MNHNS, CDR2 SASEGT, per germline. CDR3 bases: TGTGCCAGCAGTGAACTAGCGGCTCAAGAGACCCAGTACTTC. Its protein product is CASSELAAQETQYF.

The rearrangement links TRBV6-5 to TRBJ2-1; 14 bases fit TRBD2. Germline V gives CDR1 MNHEY, CDR2 SVGAGI. The CDR3 has 14 amino acids. The trim removed 9 bases at V and 15 bases at J, leaving 13 bases unmatched. As DNA, the CDR3 is TGTGCCAGTATGAGTGGGGGACTAGCGGGAGATCCGTTCTTC. Translating gives CASMSGGLAGDPFF.

The rearrangement joins TRBV7-9 to TRBJ1-3; tentative D call: TRBD1 (6 bases). V was pared by 6 bases and J by 0 bases, with 9 bases between. The CDR3 totals 14 residues. Germline CDR1 and CDR2: SEHNR and FQNEAQ (reference sequence). The CDR3 loop reads CASRGQSSGNTIYF. CDR3 DNA: TGTGCCAGCAGAGGACAGAGCTCTGGAAACACCATATATTTT.

This chain connects TRBV5-4 to TRBJ1-1; 8 bases are a match to TRBD1. The J segment lost 1 base and the V segment lost 4 bases, leaving 9 bases of the junction unmatched. Germline loops: CDR1 SGHNT, CDR2 YYREEE (reference sequence). This CDR3 comprises 16 residues. CDR3 region: CASSHPPGQGNTEAFF. CDR3 in DNA: TGTGCCAGCAGCCACCCTCCCGGACAGGGGAACACTGAAGCTTTCTTT.

The gene calls are TRBV7-2 and TRBJ2-1; D is uncertain. CDR1 and CDR2 from the germline V gene are SGHTA and FQGNSA. The V and J ends lost 3 bases and 8 bases respectively, with 5 bases between them. The CDR3 consists of 11 residues. This CDR3 is CASSFFHEQFF. The CDR3 DNA reads as TGTGCCAGCAGCTTCTTCCATGAGCAGTTCTTC.

The chain has TRBV6-5 and TRBJ1-1; no clear D. Germline V lookup: CDR1 MNHEY, CDR2 SVGAGI. The CDR3 loop spans 16 amino acids. Trimming left V 0 bases short and J 0 bases short, with 11 bases between. The CDR3 region has the DNA TGTGCCAGCAGTTACTCGATCGGAGGGATGAACACTGAAGCTTTCTTT. Its translation: CASSYSIGGMNTEAFF.

This chain uses TRBV7-9 with TRBJ1-1, with no clear D. This CDR3 has 15 residues. V was cut by 0 bases and J by 1 base, with 9 bases left in between. Germline values: CDR1 SEHNR, CDR2 FQNEAQ (reference sequence). The CDR3 nucleotides are TGTGCCAGCAGCTTAGCGCCCCCAGAGAACACTGAAGCTTTCTTT. This encodes CASSLAPPENTEAFF.

This clone was detected only once. The chain is built from TRBV2 and TRBJ2-5; tentative D call: TRBD1 (6 bases). Trimming removed 0 bases from V and 2 bases from J, with 10 bases in between. Germline CDR1 is SNHLY and CDR2 is FYNNEI. The CDR3 has 15 residues. CDR3: CASSEALGQQETQYF. CDR3 in DNA: TGTGCCAGCAGTGAAGCGCTTGGACAGCAAGAGACCCAGTACTTC. The full variable domain, with the rest looked up from reference TRBV2 and TRBJ2-5, is EPEVTQTPSHQVTQMGQEVILRCVPISNHLYFYWYRQILGQKVEFLVSFYNNEISEKSEIFDDQFSVERPDGSNFTLKIRSTKLEDSAMYFCASSEALGQQETQYFGPGTRLLVL.

The rearrangement uses TRBV28 and TRBJ2-4; TRBD1 is a possible D gene (6 bases). Germline-derived CDR1 and CDR2 are MDHEN and SYDVKM. This CDR3 contains 15 residues. Trimming shortened V by 3 bases and J by 7 bases, and 16 bases separated the two germline ends. The CDR3 is CASSLTGPVRNIQYF. CDR3 bases: TGTGCCAGCAGTTTGACAGGCCCCGTGCGGAACATTCAGTACTTC.

This chain connects TRBV28 to TRBJ1-1; no definite D call. This CDR3 contains 13 residues. V shed 2 bases and J shed 5 bases, with 9 bases lying between them. Germline-derived CDR1 and CDR2 are MDHEN and SYDVKM. This CDR3 reads CASSLIGRTEAFF. CDR3 nucleotide sequence: TGTGCCAGCAGTTTAATTGGGCGAACTGAAGCTTTCTTT. The variable domain in full, with the rest retrieved from reference TRBV28 and TRBJ1-1, is DVKVTQSSRYLVKRTGEKVFLECVQDMDHENMFWYRQDPGLGLRLIYFSYDVKMKEKGDIPEGYSVSREKKERFSLILESASTNQTSMYLCASSLIGRTEAFFGQGTRLTVV.

The V call is TRBV5-1, the J call TRBJ2-2; tentatively, D is TRBD2 (6 bases). The CDR3 covers 12 residues. From germline, CDR1 is SGHRS and CDR2 YFSETQ. V was clipped by 5 bases and J by 6 bases, with 8 bases between them. The CDR3 reads CASRRGAGELFF. The CDR3 coding sequence is TGCGCCAGCAGGCGGGGCGCCGGGGAGCTGTTTTTT.